This T cell receptor (beta chain) was sequenced during a study of CD8 T cells in ankylosing spondylitis. Overall study results and limits: In peripheral blood, disease-linked CD8+ clones occurred at relatively low frequencies.

V lost 3 bases and J 5 bases, leaving 15 bases between the germline ends. CDR3 length equals 16 residues. Germline V gene data show CDR1 as SGHKS and CDR2 as YYEKEE (reference sequence). This clonotype occurred a few times. Its antigen is unidentified. By quantitative 5'-RACE with molecular barcodes, the TCR beta libraries were made. TCRdb reanalysed the 5' RACE reads using MiXCR and keeps one entry per CDR3 protein. Of roughly 250,000 distinct CDR3 sequences listed, 8% to 9.5% are singletons. The chain recombines TRBV5-5 with TRBJ1-6; the D is unclear. The sample consisted of blood, either unsorted or a sorted T cell fraction (not recorded which). This receptor was taken from a male donor with ankylosing spondylitis or in good health (not recorded which). The CDR3 region has the DNA TGTGCCAGCAGCTGGGTCAGGCGGGAGGATAATTCACCCCTCCACTTT. Translation: CASSWVRREDNSPLHF.